These 16 T cell receptor beta chains share one sample of origin, sequenced in a study of T cells in narcolepsy. Sequencing was performed with immunoSEQ multiplex PCR; in TCRdb, only in-frame clones are kept and a portion is missing. The sample gives 20,000 to 30,000 clones, roughly 62% of which show up once; 12% is in the top ten. The sequencing input was memory (CD45RA-) CD4+ T cells from blood. The receptors come from a human donor in good health.

The CDR3 region is CASSIQGRNSPLHF. The CDR3 nucleotides read TGTGCCAGTAGTATTCAGGGGAGGAATTCACCCCTCCACTTT. V and J are TRBV19 and TRBJ1-6; D perhaps matches TRBD1 (6 bases). CDR3 length equals 14 residues. V shed 3 bases and J shed 7 bases, with 10 bases lying between them. Germline V gives CDR1 LNHDA, CDR2 SQIVND (reference sequence). Variable domain in full (rest from reference TRBV19 and TRBJ1-6): DGGITQSPKYLFRKEGQNVTLSCEQNLNHDAMYWYRQDPGQGLRLIYYSQIVNDFQKGDIAEGYSVSREKKESFPLTVTSAQKNPTAFYLCASSIQGRNSPLHFGNGTRLTVT.

This clone was recorded a few times. The chain has TRBV7-2 and TRBJ2-1, with 9 bases identical to TRBD2. Trimming cost V 5 bases and J 7 bases; bases outside gene matches: 12. Germline CDR1 SGHTA, CDR2 FQGNSA. This CDR3 spans 16 amino acids. Here the CDR3 DNA reads TGTGCCAGCAGCCGCGAGGTAGCGGGGGCAAGTAATGAGCAGTTCTTC. It encodes CASSREVAGASNEQFF. Full variable domain (rest looked up from reference TRBV7-2 and TRBJ2-1): GAGVSQSPSNKVTEKGKDVELRCDPISGHTALYWYRQSLGQGLEFLIYFQGNSAPDKSGLPSDRFSAERTGGSVSTLTIQRTQQEDSAVYLCASSREVAGASNEQFFGPGTRLTVL.

The V gene is TRBV16, the J gene TRBJ1-3; TRBD1 is a possible D gene (5 bases). Germline values: CDR1 KGHSY, CDR2 FQNENV. V lost 4 bases, J lost 0 bases, and 10 bases lay in between. The CDR3 totals 15 residues. The CDR3 DNA sequence: TGTGCCAGCAGCCCGGCAGGGTTCTCTGGAAACACCATATATTTT. It specifies CASSPAGFSGNTIYF.

The chain carries TRBV5-1 and TRBJ2-1; a possible D gene is TRBD2 (5 bases). Looked up from germline, CDR1 is SGHRS and CDR2 is YFSETQ. There are 14 residues in the CDR3. Trimming took 5 bases from V and 2 from J, leaving 11 bases between them. DNA of the CDR3: TGCGCCAGCAGTCGTAGCGAGGCCTACAATGAGCAGTTCTTC. This sequence encodes CASSRSEAYNEQFF. Based on the CDR3 plus reference TRBV5-1 and TRBJ2-1, the full variable domain is KAGVTQTPRYLIKTRGQQVTLSCSPISGHRSVSWYQQTPGQGLQFLFEYFSETQRNKGNFPGRFSGRQFSNSRSEMNVSTLELGDSALYLCASSRSEAYNEQFFGPGTRLTVL.

This clone occurred a few times. The V call is TRBV5-6, the J call TRBJ2-7, with 9 bases matching TRBD2. Germline CDR1 and CDR2: SGHDT and YYEEEE. Trimming cost V 2 bases and J 3 bases; bases outside gene matches: 3. The length of the CDR3 is 14 residues. CDR3: CASSFSGGGYEQYF. The CDR3 DNA reads TGTGCCAGCAGCTTTAGCGGGGGAGGCTACGAGCAGTACTTC. Drawing the rest from reference TRBV5-6 and TRBJ2-7, the complete variable domain is DAGVTQSPTHLIKTRGQQVTLRCSPKSGHDTVSWYQQALGQGPQFIFQYYEEEERQRGNFPDRFSGHQFPNYSSELNVNALLLGDSALYLCASSFSGGGYEQYFGPGTRLTVT.

The chain recombines TRBV2 with TRBJ2-3; D remains unclear. CDR1 is SNHLY, CDR2 FYNNEI, per germline. The CDR3 spans 16 residues. V shed 2 bases and J shed 2 bases, with 14 bases lying between them. CDR3 DNA sequence: TGTGCCAGCAGTGAATTGGGCAGGTTTCTCACAGATACGCAGTATTTT. The encoded protein is CASSELGRFLTDTQYF.

This sequence joins TRBV2 and TRBJ2-1; the D is unclear. Trimming stripped 4 bases from V and 7 bases from J, with 8 bases between. Per germline, CDR1 SNHLY and CDR2 FYNNEI. The CDR3 runs 12 residues. CDR3 nucleotides: TGTGCCAGCAGTGGTCTTCTTAATGAGCAGTTCTTC. It specifies CASSGLLNEQFF.

The genes are TRBV4-1 and TRBJ2-3; 8 nucleotides line up with TRBD2. V lost 5 bases to trimming and J lost 6 bases; unmatched junction nucleotides: 13. This CDR3 is built from 16 residues. The germline CDR1 and CDR2 sequences are MGHRA and YSYEKL. The CDR3 reads CASSSRTGLAKDTQYF. DNA for the CDR3: TGCGCCAGCAGCTCGCGTACAGGACTAGCAAAGGATACGCAGTATTTT.

This chain connects TRBV6-7 to TRBJ2-3; D perhaps matches TRBD2 (5 bases). TRBV6-7 is marked as an open reading frame, function uncertain. V dropped 2 bases and J dropped 3 bases, with 33 bases sitting between them. The CDR3 runs to 22 residues. CDR3 residues: CASSYAGTLPKSGSVSTDTQYF. In nucleotides, the CDR3 is TGTGCCAGCAGTTACGCCGGAACCCTCCCGAAGTCGGGGAGTGTAAGTACAGATACGCAGTATTTT.

V and J are TRBV29-1 and TRBJ2-5; 11 bases agree with TRBD1. The ends lost 2 bases at V and 1 base at J; junction bases unmatched: 3. The CDR3 loop spans 15 amino acids. Germline lookup yields CDR1 SQVTM and CDR2 ANQGSEA. CDR3 sequence (DNA): TGCAGCGTTGAACCGGACAGGGGGCGCCAAGAGACCCAGTACTTC. Residues: CSVEPDRGRQETQYF.

The sample holds a few counts of this clone. The CDR3 loop reads CASRRDGQGGYEQYF. The CDR3 region has the DNA TGTGCCAGCAGGAGGGACGGACAGGGCGGTTACGAGCAGTACTTC. The chain uses TRBV2 and TRBJ2-7; 8 bases fit TRBD1. The CDR3 spans 15 residues. Germline assignment: CDR1 SNHLY and CDR2 FYNNEI. The ends lost 6 bases at V and 4 bases at J; junction bases unmatched: 11.

Only a few counts were recorded for this clone. The chain employs TRBV18 and TRBJ2-7; the match to TRBD2 covers 8 bases. Germline CDR1 KGHSH, CDR2 LQKENI. The CDR3 loop spans 17 amino acids. Unmatched junction bases numbered 13, after V lost 4 bases and J lost 2 bases. CDR3 residues: CASSLNSRPGGAYEQYF. CDR3 bases: TGTGCCAGCTCACTGAACTCGCGGCCCGGGGGGGCCTACGAGCAGTACTTC.

The chain joins TRBV29-1 to TRBJ2-3; unclear D gene. The CDR3 consists of 11 residues. Germline loops: CDR1 SQVTM, CDR2 ANQGSEA. The V gene lost 0 bases and the J gene lost 11 bases, with 9 bases spanning the gap. In DNA form, the CDR3 reads TGCAGCGTTGAAGACGTCCCCAGGCAGTATTTT. This encodes CSVEDVPRQYF.

The sample holds a few counts of this clone. The chain combines TRBV4-1 with TRBJ1-6; the D gene is possibly TRBD1 (6 bases). The CDR3 length is 18 residues. CDR1 is MGHRA, CDR2 YSYEKL, per germline. V lost 0 bases to trimming and J lost 8 bases, with 20 bases between them. Written as DNA, the CDR3 is TGCGCCAGCAGCCAAGAGCCCTTGACAGGAGGAGGGGATTCACCCCTCCACTTT. This encodes CASSQEPLTGGGDSPLHF.

This clone is classed as medium-sized. J is TRBJ1-6 and V is TRBV2; D is possibly TRBD1 (6 bases). CDR1 and CDR2 from the germline V gene are SNHLY and FYNNEI. The CDR3 extends over 13 amino acids. Deletions cut 7 bases from V and 7 bases from J, with 11 bases between. The CDR3: CASTRTANSPLHF. The CDR3, as DNA: TGTGCCAGCACTCGGACAGCAAATTCACCCCTCCACTTT.

This sequence joins TRBV28 and TRBJ1-1, with D unresolved. This CDR3 is 15 amino acids long. Germline CDR1 is MDHEN and CDR2 is SYDVKM. The V gene lost 3 bases and the J gene lost 2 bases, with 13 bases spanning the gap. The CDR3 sequence: CASSLGSRGNTEAFF. CDR3 DNA: TGTGCCAGCAGTTTGGGGTCTCGGGGTAACACTGAAGCTTTCTTT.